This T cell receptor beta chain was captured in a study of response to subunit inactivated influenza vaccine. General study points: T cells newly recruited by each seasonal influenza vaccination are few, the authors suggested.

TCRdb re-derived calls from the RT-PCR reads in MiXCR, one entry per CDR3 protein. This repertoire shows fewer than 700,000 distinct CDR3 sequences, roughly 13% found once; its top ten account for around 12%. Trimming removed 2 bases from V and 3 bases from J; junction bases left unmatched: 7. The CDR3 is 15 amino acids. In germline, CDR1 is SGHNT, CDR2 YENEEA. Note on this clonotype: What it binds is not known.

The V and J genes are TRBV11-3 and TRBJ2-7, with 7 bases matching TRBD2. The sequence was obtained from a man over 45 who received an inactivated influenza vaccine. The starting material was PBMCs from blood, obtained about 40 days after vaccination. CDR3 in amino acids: CASSLRAGPYYEQYF. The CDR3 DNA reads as TGTGCCAGCAGCTTAAGAGCGGGACCTTACTACGAGCAGTACTTC.